These 20 T cell receptor beta chains originate from one sample sequenced in a study of cytomegalovirus exposure and HLA in healthy donors. The PCR contained 60 Vbeta and 13 Jbeta primers. Method: immunoSEQ multiplex PCR; TCRdb's copy keeps in-frame clones and lacks some. The data show 130,000 or so clones, roughly 74% seen once. The sample comprised PBMCs. These receptors all come from a man aged 35-49 years in good health and CMV-seropositive.

The chain combines TRBV9 with TRBJ2-1; 11 bases fit TRBD2. Germline V lookup: CDR1 SGDLS, CDR2 YYNGEE. After removal of 4 bases from V and 4 bases from J, the junction contained 7 bases not matched to a gene. The CDR3 spans 16 residues. The CDR3 here is CASSIQTSGEYNEQFF. In DNA, the CDR3 is TGTGCCAGCAGCATACAGACTAGCGGGGAGTACAATGAGCAGTTCTTC.

As regards this clone: Sequence at one end of the junction differs from germline and may be a read error. This chain uses TRBV28 with TRBJ2-7; 7 bases match TRBD2. The CDR3 covers 15 residues. Per the germline V gene, CDR1 is MDHEN and CDR2 is SYDVKM. The CDR3 sequence is CTSSLEGGSSYEQYF. For the CDR3, the DNA is TGTACCAGCAGCCTCGAGGGAGGGAGCTCCTACGAGCAGTACTTC.

CDR3 sequence: CASGLEGQPQHF. As DNA, the CDR3 is TGTGCTAGTGGTTTAGAGGGTCAGCCCCAGCATTTT. V is TRBV12-5 and J is TRBJ1-5; D gene ambiguous. Germline CDR1 and CDR2: LGHNT and FRNRAP. V was cut by 3 bases and J by 6 bases, with 6 bases left in between. The CDR3 is 12 residues long.

This chain connects TRBV5-1 to TRBJ2-1; 10 nucleotides line up with TRBD2. This CDR3 is built from 15 residues. Trimming cost V 0 bases and J 8 bases; bases outside gene matches: 5. Germline-derived CDR1 and CDR2 are SGHRS and YFSETQ. CDR3 residues: CASSLGSGRAYEQFF. The CDR3 coding sequence is TGCGCCAGCAGCTTGGGGAGCGGGAGGGCCTATGAGCAGTTCTTC. Supplemented by reference TRBV5-1 and TRBJ2-1, the full variable domain reads KAGVTQTPRYLIKTRGQQVTLSCSPISGHRSVSWYQQTPGQGLQFLFEYFSETQRNKGNFPGRFSGRQFSNSRSEMNVSTLELGDSALYLCASSLGSGRAYEQFFGPGTRLTVL.

The rearrangement links TRBV6-1 to TRBJ2-5, with a weak D call TRBD2 (6 bases). V gave up 5 bases and J gave up 7 bases, with 17 bases separating them. Germline CDR1 and CDR2: MNHNS and SASEGT. The length of the CDR3 is 14 residues. CDR3 in DNA: TGTGCCAGCAGTTCGGGGACTCCCGCTTCGACCCAGTACTTC. Translating gives CASSSGTPASTQYF.

The chain couples TRBV13 to TRBJ2-5, with 8 bases matching TRBD2. Looked up from germline, CDR1 is PRHDT and CDR2 is FYEKMQ (reference sequence). Losses at the gene ends were 3 bases for V and 0 bases for J; bases not matched to a gene: 3. The CDR3 sequence is 15 residues long. The CDR3 region is CASSFGGRNQETQYF. CDR3 nucleotides: TGTGCCAGCAGCTTCGGCGGGAGGAACCAAGAGACCCAGTACTTC.

The V gene is TRBV4-2, the J gene TRBJ1-2; D may be TRBD1 (5 bases). The V end lost 4 bases, the J end lost 2 bases, and 20 bases lay between the germline ends. CDR1 is LGHNA, CDR2 YNFKEQ, per germline. The CDR3 loop spans 17 amino acids. Written as DNA, the CDR3 is TGTGCCAGCAGCCTGGATTCGGGAGCGGGGGGAAACTATGGCTACACCTTC. Protein sequence: CASSLDSGAGGNYGYTF.

The V and J genes are TRBV5-1 and TRBJ1-6, with 7 bases matching TRBD1. This CDR3 is 15 amino acids long. Unmatched junction bases numbered 10, after V lost 4 bases and J lost 9 bases. Germline CDR1 and CDR2: SGHRS and YFSETQ. CDR3 region: CASSPLTGSSSPLHF. The CDR3 DNA is TGCGCCAGCAGCCCACTGACAGGGTCGAGTTCACCCCTCCACTTT.

The chain links TRBV27 to TRBJ2-7, with 7 bases aligning to TRBD2. The trim removed 5 bases at V and 2 bases at J, leaving 6 bases unmatched. The V gene's germline CDR1 is MNHEY and CDR2 SMNVEV (reference sequence). The CDR3 consists of 14 residues. CDR3 bases: TGTGCCAGCAGTCCGGGGGGATTAGCCTACGAGCAGTACTTC. Translated: CASSPGGLAYEQYF.

V and J are TRBV7-6 and TRBJ2-2; possible D gene TRBD2, 7 bases. The CDR3 length is 16 residues. V was trimmed by 3 bases and J by 6 bases, leaving 17 bases between them. Germline V gene data show CDR1 as SGHVS and CDR2 as FNYEAQ. The DNA for the CDR3 is TGTGCCAGCAGCTTTGGGGGGGGCGCTGGTCCCGGGGAGCTGTTTTTT. Translating it yields CASSFGGGAGPGELFF.

This clone was counted between two and nine times. The chain has TRBV18 and TRBJ2-1; D unresolved. V was shortened by 2 bases and J by 14 bases, with 25 bases between the two germline ends. The CDR3 runs 16 residues. Per the germline V gene, CDR1 is KGHSH and CDR2 is LQKENI. In DNA form, the CDR3 reads TGTGCCAGCTCACCAAGTGTGACCAGGCCCTTTGATGATGAGTTCTTC. Its translation is CASSPSVTRPFDDEFF.

The V gene is TRBV4-2, the J gene TRBJ1-3, with D possibly being TRBD1 (5 bases). V lost 5 bases and J 3 bases, leaving 14 bases between the germline ends. The CDR3 spans 15 residues. Germline V gives CDR1 LGHNA, CDR2 YNFKEQ. The CDR3: CASSSSRGVGNTIYF. The CDR3 DNA reads TGTGCCAGCAGCTCTTCTCGGGGGGTTGGAAACACCATATATTTT.

The CDR3 spells CASSLGGPTDTQYF. In nucleotides, the CDR3 is TGCGCCAGCAGCCTGGGGGGCCCCACAGATACGCAGTATTTT. The chain recombines TRBV5-1 with TRBJ2-3; D may correspond to TRBD1 or TRBD2 (6 bases each). The CDR3 consists of 14 residues. Trimming left V 4 bases short and J 2 bases short, with 11 bases between. Germline CDR1 is SGHRS and CDR2 is YFSETQ.

This chain uses TRBV28 with TRBJ1-5; D is possibly TRBD1 (6 bases). V lost 11 bases, J lost 7 bases, and 21 bases lay in between. CDR3 length: 14 residues. Germline V gene data show CDR1 as MDHEN and CDR2 as SYDVKM. The DNA of the CDR3 is TGTGCCTCGACGGGGGGGGGCCTTGGACAGCCCCAGCATTTT. Translated: CASTGGGLGQPQHF.

The chain links TRBV5-1 to TRBJ2-2, with a possible D match to TRBD1 (5 bases). Germline loops: CDR1 SGHRS, CDR2 YFSETQ. CDR3 length: 14 residues. V shed 6 bases and J shed 3 bases, with 12 bases lying between them. In nucleotides, the CDR3 is TGCGCCAGCATCAAGGGGATGGACACCGGGGAGCTGTTTTTT. It yields the protein CASIKGMDTGELFF.

The chain has TRBV10-3 and TRBJ1-1; 7 bases are a match to TRBD1. This CDR3 spans 14 amino acids. The J segment lost 0 bases and the V segment lost 6 bases, leaving 4 bases of the junction unmatched. Germline V gives CDR1 ENHRY, CDR2 SYGVKD. The CDR3 bases are TGTGCCATCAGGGGACAGAGTCTGAACACTGAAGCTTTCTTT. It yields the protein CAIRGQSLNTEAFF.

This CDR3 reads CASSKDRRESSYEQYF. The CDR3 DNA reads TGTGCCAGCAGCAAAGACCGCAGGGAAAGCTCCTACGAGCAGTACTTC. This chain uses TRBV21-1 with TRBJ2-7; the table gives TRBD1 as D, unverified against the DNA. TRBV21-1 is marked as a pseudogene. The CDR3 extends over 16 amino acids.

This clone came up a few times. CDR3 region: CASSYRQGGNGYTF. CDR3 bases: TGTGCCAGCAGCTACCGACAGGGGGGCAATGGCTACACCTTC. The genes are TRBV13 and TRBJ1-2; 9 nucleotides align to TRBD1. The V gene's germline CDR1 is PRHDT and CDR2 FYEKMQ (reference sequence). The CDR3 runs to 14 residues. Trimming took 4 bases from V and 6 from J; bases not matched to a gene: 6. The variable domain in full, with the rest retrieved from reference TRBV13 and TRBJ1-2, is AAGVIQSPRHLIKEKRETATLKCYPIPRHDTVYWYQQGPGQDPQFLISFYEKMQSDKGSIPDRFSAQQFSDYHSELNMSSLELGDSALYFCASSYRQGGNGYTFGSGTRLTVV.

The V gene is TRBV29-1, the J gene TRBJ1-3; D uncertain. The CDR3 is made up of 14 amino acids. V lost 2 bases to trimming and J lost 0 bases, with 8 bases between them. Germline V CDR1 and CDR2: SQVTM, ANQGSEA. CDR3 DNA: TGCAGCGTTGAACCCTGGAGCTCTGGAAACACCATATATTTT. Its protein is CSVEPWSSGNTIYF.

The chain combines TRBV19 with TRBJ2-3; 11 bases line up with TRBD2. The J segment lost 4 bases and the V segment lost 10 bases, leaving 10 bases of the junction unmatched. This CDR3 comprises 15 residues. The germline V gene has CDR1 LNHDA and CDR2 SQIVND (reference sequence). In DNA form, the CDR3 reads TGTGCCACTAATCCTAGCGGGAGGCAAGCAGATACGCAGTATTTT. This translates into CATNPSGRQADTQYF.